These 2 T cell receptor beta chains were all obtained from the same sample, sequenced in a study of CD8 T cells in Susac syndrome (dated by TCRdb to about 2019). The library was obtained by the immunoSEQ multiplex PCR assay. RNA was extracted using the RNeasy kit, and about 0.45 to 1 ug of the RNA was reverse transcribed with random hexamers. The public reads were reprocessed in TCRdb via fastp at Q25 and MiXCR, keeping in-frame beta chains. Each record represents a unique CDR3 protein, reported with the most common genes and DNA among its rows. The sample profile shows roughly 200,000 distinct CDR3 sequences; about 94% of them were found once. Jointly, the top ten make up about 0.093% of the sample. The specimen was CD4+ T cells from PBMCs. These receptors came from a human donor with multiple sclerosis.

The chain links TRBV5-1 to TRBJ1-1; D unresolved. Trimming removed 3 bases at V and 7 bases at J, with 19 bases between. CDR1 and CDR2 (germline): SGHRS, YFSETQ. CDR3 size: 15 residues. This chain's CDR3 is CASSSFSTSEGEAFF. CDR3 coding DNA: TGCGCCAGCAGCTCCTTCTCGACCTCGGAGGGTGAAGCTTTCTTT. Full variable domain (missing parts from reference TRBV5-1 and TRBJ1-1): KAGVTQTPRYLIKTRGQQVTLSCSPISGHRSVSWYQQTPGQGLQFLFEYFSETQRNKGNFPGRFSGRQFSNSRSEMNVSTLELGDSALYLCASSSFSTSEGEAFFGQGTRLTVV.

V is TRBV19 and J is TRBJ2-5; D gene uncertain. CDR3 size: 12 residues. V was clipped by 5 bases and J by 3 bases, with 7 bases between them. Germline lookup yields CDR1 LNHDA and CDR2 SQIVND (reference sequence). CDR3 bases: TGTGCCAGTAGTTCGAGGAAAGAGACCCAGTACTTC. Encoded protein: CASSSRKETQYF.